Detailed here is one T cell receptor (beta chain). The CDR3 is 20 amino acids. Germline CDR1 is SGHTA and CDR2 is FQGTGA. V was pared by 5 bases and J by 0 bases, with 14 bases of the junction left unmatched. Profiled with immunoSEQ multiplex PCR; TCRdb holds only in-frame clones, not every one. The sample contains about 150,000 clones, 87% of which appear only once. This sample is part of a study of blood T cell repertoires in COVID-19. Study context: Collection of acute and convalescent COVID-19 samples took place in the United States, Italy and Spain.

The clonotype was recovered from a woman aged 40-49 years who had been exposed to COVID-19. The chain employs TRBV7-3 and TRBJ2-6; 9 bases agree with TRBD1. Sequencing input: PBMCs or T cells enriched from blood (not recorded which). The DNA for the CDR3 is TGTGCCAGCAGCGAAAGATGGTCCGGGACAGGGTTCTCTGGGGCCAACGTCCTGACTTTC. Its protein product is CASSERWSGTGFSGANVLTF.